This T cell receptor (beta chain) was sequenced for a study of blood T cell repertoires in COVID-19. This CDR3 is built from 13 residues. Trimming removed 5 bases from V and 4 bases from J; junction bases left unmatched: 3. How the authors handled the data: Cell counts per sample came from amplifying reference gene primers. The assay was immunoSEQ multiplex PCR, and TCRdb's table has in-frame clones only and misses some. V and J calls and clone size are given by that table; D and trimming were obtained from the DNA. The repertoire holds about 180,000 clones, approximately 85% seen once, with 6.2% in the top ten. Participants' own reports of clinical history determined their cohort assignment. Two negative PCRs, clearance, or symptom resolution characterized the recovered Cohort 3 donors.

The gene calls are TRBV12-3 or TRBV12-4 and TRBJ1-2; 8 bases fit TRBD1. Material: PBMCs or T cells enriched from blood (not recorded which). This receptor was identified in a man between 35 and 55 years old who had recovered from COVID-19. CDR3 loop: CASSPDRGYGYTF. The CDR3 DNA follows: TGTGCCAGCAGTCCAGACAGGGGCTATGGCTACACCTTC.